This TCR beta chain emerged from a study of cytomegalovirus exposure and HLA in healthy donors. Use of 60 Vbeta and 13 Jbeta primers characterized the PCR. The table came from immunoSEQ multiplex PCR; TCRdb's copy has only in-frame clones and leaves some out. The data show under 110,000 clones, with roughly 80% seen just once and 3.6% held by the top ten. Whole-study results and caveats: It was reported in a later analysis that an Asian-associated ancestry cluster showed fewer N-insertions than the roughly 620-donor mean.

With respect to this clone: No antigen is known for it.

Germline assignment: CDR1 WNHNN and CDR2 SYGVQD (reference sequence). The V segment lost 7 bases and the J segment 3 bases; nucleotides outside the gene matches: 12. The CDR3 is made up of 16 amino acids. The sequenced material came from PBMCs. This TCR came from a man aged 55 to 70 in good health and CMV-seronegative. The chain employs TRBV10-1 and TRBJ2-5; 9 nucleotides agree with TRBD1. The CDR3 region is CASIRPGQGPKETQYF. In DNA, the CDR3 is TGCGCCAGCATTCGACCGGGACAGGGACCCAAAGAGACCCAGTACTTC.